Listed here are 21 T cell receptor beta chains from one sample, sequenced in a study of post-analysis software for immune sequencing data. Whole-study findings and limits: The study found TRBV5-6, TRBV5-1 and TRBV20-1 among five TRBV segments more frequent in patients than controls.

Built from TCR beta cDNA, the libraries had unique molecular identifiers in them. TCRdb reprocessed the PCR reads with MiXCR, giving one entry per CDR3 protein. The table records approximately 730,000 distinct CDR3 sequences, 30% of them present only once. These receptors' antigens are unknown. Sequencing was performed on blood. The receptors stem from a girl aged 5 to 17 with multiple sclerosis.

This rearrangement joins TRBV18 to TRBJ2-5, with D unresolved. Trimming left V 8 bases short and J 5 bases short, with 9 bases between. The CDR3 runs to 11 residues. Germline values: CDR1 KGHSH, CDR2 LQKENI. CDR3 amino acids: CASKSSETQYF. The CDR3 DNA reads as TGTGCCAGCAAAAGCTCGGAGACCCAGTACTTC.

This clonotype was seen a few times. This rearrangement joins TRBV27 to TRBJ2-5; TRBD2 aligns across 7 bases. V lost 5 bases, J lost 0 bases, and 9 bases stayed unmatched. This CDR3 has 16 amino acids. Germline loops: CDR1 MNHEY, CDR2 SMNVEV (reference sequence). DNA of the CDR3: TGTGCCAGCAGTCGGAGACTAGCATCTGACCAAGAGACCCAGTACTTC. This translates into CASSRRLASDQETQYF.

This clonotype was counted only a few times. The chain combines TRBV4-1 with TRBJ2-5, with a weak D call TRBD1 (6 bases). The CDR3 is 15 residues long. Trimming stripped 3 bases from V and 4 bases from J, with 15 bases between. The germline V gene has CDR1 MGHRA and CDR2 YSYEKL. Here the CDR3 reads CASSHPGQSRETQYF. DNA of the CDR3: TGCGCCAGCAGCCACCCGGGACAATCGAGAGAGACCCAGTACTTC.

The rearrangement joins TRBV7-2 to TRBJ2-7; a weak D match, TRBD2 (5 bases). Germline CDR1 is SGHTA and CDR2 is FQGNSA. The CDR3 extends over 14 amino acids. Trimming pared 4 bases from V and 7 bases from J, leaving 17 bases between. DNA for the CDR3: TGTGCCAGCAGCTCGGGTGCTGAGGGTGGGGAGCAGTACTTC. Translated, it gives CASSSGAEGGEQYF.

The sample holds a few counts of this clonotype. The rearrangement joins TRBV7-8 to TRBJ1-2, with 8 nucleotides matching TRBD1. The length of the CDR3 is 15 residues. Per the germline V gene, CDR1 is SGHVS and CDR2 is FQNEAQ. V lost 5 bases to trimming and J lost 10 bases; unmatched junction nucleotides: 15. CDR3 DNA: TGTGCCAGCAGCCCCTCACCCGGACAGGGCAAGAACTACACCTTC. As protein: CASSPSPGQGKNYTF.

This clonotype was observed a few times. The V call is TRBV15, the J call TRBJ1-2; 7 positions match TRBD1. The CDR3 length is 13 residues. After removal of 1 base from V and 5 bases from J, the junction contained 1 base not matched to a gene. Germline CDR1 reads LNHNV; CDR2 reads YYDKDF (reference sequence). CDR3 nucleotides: TGTGCCACCAGCAGAGGGGACAGATATGGCTACACCTTC. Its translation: CATSRGDRYGYTF.

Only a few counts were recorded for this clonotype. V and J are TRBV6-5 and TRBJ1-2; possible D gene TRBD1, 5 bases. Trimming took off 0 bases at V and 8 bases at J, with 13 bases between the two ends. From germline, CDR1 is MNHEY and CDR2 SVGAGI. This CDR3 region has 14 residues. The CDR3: CASSYSIDGDGYTF. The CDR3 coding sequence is TGTGCCAGCAGTTACTCGATAGACGGGGACGGCTACACCTTC.

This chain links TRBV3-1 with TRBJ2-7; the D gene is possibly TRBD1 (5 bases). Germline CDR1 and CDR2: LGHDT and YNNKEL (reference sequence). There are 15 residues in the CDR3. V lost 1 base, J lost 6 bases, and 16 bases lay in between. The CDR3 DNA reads TGTGCCAGCAGCCAAGTCAGGGCCTATCCTGGCGAGCAGTACTTC. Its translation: CASSQVRAYPGEQYF.

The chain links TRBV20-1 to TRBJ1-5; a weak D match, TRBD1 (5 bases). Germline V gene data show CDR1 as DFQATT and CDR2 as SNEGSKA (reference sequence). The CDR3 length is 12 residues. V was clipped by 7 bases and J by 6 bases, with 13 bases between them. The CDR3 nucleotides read TGCAGTGTCCCCGACAGCGCTCAGCCCCAGCATTTT. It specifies CSVPDSAQPQHF.

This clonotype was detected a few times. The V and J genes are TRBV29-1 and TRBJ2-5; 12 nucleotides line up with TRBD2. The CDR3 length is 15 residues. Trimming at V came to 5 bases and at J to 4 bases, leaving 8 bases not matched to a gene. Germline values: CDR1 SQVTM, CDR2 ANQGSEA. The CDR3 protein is CSVSRTSGVLETQYF. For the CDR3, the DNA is TGCAGCGTTTCACGGACTAGCGGGGTTTTAGAGACCCAGTACTTC.

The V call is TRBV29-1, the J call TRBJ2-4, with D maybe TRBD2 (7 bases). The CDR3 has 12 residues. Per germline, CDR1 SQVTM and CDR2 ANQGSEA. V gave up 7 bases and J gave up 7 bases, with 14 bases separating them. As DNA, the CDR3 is TGCAGCGCTGGGGGGGCCGATAACATTCAGTACTTC. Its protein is CSAGGADNIQYF. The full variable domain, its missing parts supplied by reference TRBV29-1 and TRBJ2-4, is SAVISQKPSRDICQRGTSLTIQCQVDSQVTMMFWYRQQPGQSLTLIATANQGSEATYESGFVIDKFPISRPNLTFSTLTVSNMSPEDSSIYLCSAGGADNIQYFGAGTRLSVL.

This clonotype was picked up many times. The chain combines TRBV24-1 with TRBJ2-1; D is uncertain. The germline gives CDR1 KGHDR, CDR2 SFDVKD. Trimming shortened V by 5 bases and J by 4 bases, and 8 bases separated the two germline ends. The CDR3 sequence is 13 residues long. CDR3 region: CATSGQVYNEQFF. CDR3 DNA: TGTGCCACCAGTGGTCAGGTATACAATGAGCAGTTCTTC.

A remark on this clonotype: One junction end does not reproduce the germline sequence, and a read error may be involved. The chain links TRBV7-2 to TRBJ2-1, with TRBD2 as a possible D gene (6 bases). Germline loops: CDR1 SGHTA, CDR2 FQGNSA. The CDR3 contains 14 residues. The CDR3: CACSLDGSLGEQFF. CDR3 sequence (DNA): TGTGCCTGCAGCTTAGACGGGAGTTTAGGTGAGCAGTTCTTC.

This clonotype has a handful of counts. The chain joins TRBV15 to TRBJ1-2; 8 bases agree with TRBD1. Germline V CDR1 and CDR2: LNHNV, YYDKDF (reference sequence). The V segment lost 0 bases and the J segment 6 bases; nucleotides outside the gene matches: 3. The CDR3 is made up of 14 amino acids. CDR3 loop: CATSRDRTGNGYTF. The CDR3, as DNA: TGTGCCACCAGCAGAGACAGGACAGGGAATGGCTACACCTTC.

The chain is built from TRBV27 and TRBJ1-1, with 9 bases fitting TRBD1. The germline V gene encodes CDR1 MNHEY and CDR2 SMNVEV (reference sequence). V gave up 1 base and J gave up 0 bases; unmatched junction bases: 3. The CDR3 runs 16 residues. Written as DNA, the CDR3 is TGTGCCAGCAGTTTATTAGGGACAGGGATGAACACTGAAGCTTTCTTT. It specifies CASSLLGTGMNTEAFF.

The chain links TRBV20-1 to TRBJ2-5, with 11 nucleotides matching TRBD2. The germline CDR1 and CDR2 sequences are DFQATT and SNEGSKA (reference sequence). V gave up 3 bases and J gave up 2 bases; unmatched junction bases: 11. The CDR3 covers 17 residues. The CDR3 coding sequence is TGCAGTGCTAGGGACGGGGGGACTAGCGGAAGACAAGAGACCCAGTACTTC. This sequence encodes CSARDGGTSGRQETQYF.

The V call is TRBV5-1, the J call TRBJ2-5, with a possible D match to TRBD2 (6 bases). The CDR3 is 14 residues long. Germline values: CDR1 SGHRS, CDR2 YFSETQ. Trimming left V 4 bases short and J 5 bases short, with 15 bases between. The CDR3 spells CASSLTPGVETQYF. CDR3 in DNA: TGCGCCAGCAGCCTGACTCCGGGAGTGGAGACCCAGTACTTC.

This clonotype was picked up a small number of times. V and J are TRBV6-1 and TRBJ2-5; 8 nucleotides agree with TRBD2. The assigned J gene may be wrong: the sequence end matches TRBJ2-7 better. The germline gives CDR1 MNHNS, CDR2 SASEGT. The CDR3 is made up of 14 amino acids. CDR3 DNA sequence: TGTGCCAGCATCCGTACGGGAGGGGTCTACGAGCAGTACTTC. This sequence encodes CASIRTGGVYEQYF.

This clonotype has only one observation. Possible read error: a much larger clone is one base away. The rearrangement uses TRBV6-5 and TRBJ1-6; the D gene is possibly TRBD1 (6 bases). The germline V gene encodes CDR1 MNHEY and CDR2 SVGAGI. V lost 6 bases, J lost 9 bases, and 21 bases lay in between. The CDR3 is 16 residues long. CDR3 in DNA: TGTGCCAGCAGGGGGCAGGGGATCGGCGGGATTTCACCCCTCCACTTT. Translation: CASRGQGIGGISPLHF.

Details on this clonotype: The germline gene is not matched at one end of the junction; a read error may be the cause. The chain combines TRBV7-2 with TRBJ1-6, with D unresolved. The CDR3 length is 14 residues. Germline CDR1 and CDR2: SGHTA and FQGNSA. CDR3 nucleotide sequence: TGTTCCAGCAGCCAACGCGGCGGTGCTCTACCCCTCCACTTT. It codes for CSSSQRGGALPLHF.

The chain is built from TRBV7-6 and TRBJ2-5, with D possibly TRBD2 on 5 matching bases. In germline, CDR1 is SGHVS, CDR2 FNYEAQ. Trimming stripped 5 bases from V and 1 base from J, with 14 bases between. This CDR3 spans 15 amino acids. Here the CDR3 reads CASSLRGNSQETQYF. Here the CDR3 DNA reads TGTGCCAGCAGCCTACGGGGAAATAGCCAAGAGACCCAGTACTTC.